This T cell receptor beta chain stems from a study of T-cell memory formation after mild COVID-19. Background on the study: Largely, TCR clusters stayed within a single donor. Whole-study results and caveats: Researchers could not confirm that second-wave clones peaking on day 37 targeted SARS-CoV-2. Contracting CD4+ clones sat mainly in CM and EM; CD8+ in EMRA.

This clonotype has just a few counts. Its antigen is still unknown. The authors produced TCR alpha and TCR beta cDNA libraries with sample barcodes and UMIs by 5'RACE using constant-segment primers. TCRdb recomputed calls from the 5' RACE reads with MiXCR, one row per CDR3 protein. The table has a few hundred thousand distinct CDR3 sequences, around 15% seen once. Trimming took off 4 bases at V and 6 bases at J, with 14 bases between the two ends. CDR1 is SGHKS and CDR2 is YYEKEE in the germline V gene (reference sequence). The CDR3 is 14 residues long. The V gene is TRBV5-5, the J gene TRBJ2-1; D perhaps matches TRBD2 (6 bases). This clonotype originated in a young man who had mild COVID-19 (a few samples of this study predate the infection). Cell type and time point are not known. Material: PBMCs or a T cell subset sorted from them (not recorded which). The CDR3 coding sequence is TGTGCCAGCAGCCATCCCGGGGGAAGCAATGAGCAGTTCTTC. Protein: CASSHPGGSNEQFF. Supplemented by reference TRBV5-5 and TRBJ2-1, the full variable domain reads DAGVTQSPTHLIKTRGQQVTLRCSPISGHKSVSWYQQVLGQGPQFIFQYYEKEERGRGNFPDRFSARQFPNYSSELNVNALLLGDSALYLCASSHPGGSNEQFFGPGTRLTVL.